The 30 T cell receptor beta chains below come from one sample, sequenced in a study of T cells in women clearing cervical HPV infection. Data came from immunoSEQ multiplex PCR; TCRdb stores just in-frame clones and leaves some out. The sample table includes over 45,000 clones. The source material was blood buffy coat. All receptors come from a woman aged 18-69 years with a cervical HPV16 infection that either progressed to CIN3+ or cleared (not recorded which).

Concerning this clone itself: The read terminates 3 residues ahead of where the CDR3 ends, so the germline J gene completes it. The chain links TRBV18 to TRBJ2-2, with unresolved D. The CDR3 is made up of 14 amino acids. Germline CDR1 reads KGHSH; CDR2 reads LQKENI. With 3 bases removed from V and 4 bases from J, the gap between germline ends came to 9 bases. CDR3 residues: CASSPLSGTGELFF. The sequenced part of the CDR3 DNA is TGTGCCAGCTCACCCCTGTCGGGCACCGGGGAG.

Note on this clone: Coverage ceases 3 residues before the CDR3 finishes, and the germline J gene fills in the end. The chain couples TRBV5-1 to TRBJ2-1; TRBD2 aligns across 9 bases. The CDR3 sequence is 16 residues long. Germline V gene sequence: CDR1 SGHRS, CDR2 YFSETQ. Germline trimming cut 3 bases from V and 5 bases from J; bases unmatched to any gene: 9. CDR3 DNA, as far as it was read: TGCGCCAGCAGCTGGGCCCTAGCGGGGTCTGACAATGAG. Translated, it gives CASSWALAGSDNE. The CDR3 as a whole reads CASSWALAGSDNEQFF.

CDR3 amino acids: CASSYYRGPTDTQYF. The sequenced part of the CDR3 DNA is TGTGCCAGCAGCTACTACAGGGGGCCGACAGATACG. V usage is TRBV7-6 and J usage is TRBJ2-3; 9 bases map to TRBD1. The sequence runs out 3 residues before the end of the CDR3; the remainder is reconstructed from the germline J gene. V was clipped by 4 bases and J by 3 bases; unmatched bases: 5. Germline V gives CDR1 SGHVS, CDR2 FNYEAQ. This CDR3 spans 15 amino acids.

About this clone itself: The DNA ends 3 residues before the CDR3 does, and the rest of the CDR3 is filled in from the germline J gene. The chain uses TRBV2 and TRBJ1-5; TRBD1 aligns across 10 bases. The V segment lost 5 bases and the J segment 6 bases; nucleotides outside the gene matches: 7. This CDR3 has 15 residues. Germline values: CDR1 SNHLY, CDR2 FYNNEI. The sequenced CDR3 bases are TGTGCCAGCAGTCGGGACAGGGGAGGAAGTCAGCCC. Protein: CASSRDRGGSQP. The CDR3 in its entirety is CASSRDRGGSQPQHF.

On this clone itself: The read ends 3 residues shy of where the CDR3 ends; the end is completed using the germline J gene. The rearrangement joins TRBV7-2 to TRBJ2-7; D remains unclear. CDR1 is SGHTA, CDR2 FQGNSA, per germline. CDR3 length: 13 amino acids. V was shortened by 2 bases and J by 3 bases, with 8 bases between the two germline ends. This chain's CDR3 is CASSLRAGYEQYF. The CDR3 DNA, read in part, is TGTGCCAGCAGCTTAAGGGCAGGCTACGAG. Full variable domain (missing parts from reference TRBV7-2 and TRBJ2-7): GAGVSQSPSNKVTEKGKDVELRCDPISGHTALYWYRQSLGQGLEFLIYFQGNSAPDKSGLPSDRFSAERTGGSVSTLTIQRTQQEDSAVYLCASSLRAGYEQYFGPGTRLTVT.

With respect to this clone: Read coverage stops 3 residues before the CDR3 terminus; the germline J gene supplies the remainder. This sequence joins TRBV5-1 and TRBJ2-7; D may be TRBD1 (6 bases). The CDR3 length is 14 residues. V gave up 0 bases and J gave up 1 base, with 8 bases separating them. Germline assignment: CDR1 SGHRS and CDR2 YFSETQ. The CDR3 bases that were read are TGCGCCAGCAGCTTGGGGACAGCGTCCTACGAG. This sequence encodes CASSLGTASYE. The complete CDR3 reads CASSLGTASYEQYF.

As for this clone: The read stops 3 residues short of the end of the CDR3; the missing end is completed from the germline J gene. The gene calls are TRBV20-1 and TRBJ2-7; 7 bases align to TRBD2. CDR3 size: 14 residues. CDR1 is DFQATT and CDR2 is SNEGSKA in the germline V gene (reference sequence). J was trimmed by 3 bases and V by 6 bases; bases with no gene match: 11. Incomplete CDR3 DNA: TGCAGTGCCGGCACTAGCGTTATAGGCTACGAG. Its protein is CSAGTSVIGYE. The complete CDR3 reads CSAGTSVIGYEQYF.

With regard to this clone: The read ends 3 residues early relative to the CDR3; the germline J gene fills the gap. The V call is TRBV20-1, the J call TRBJ2-5; TRBD2 might be the D (5 bases). Per the germline V gene, CDR1 is DFQATT and CDR2 is SNEGSKA (reference sequence). V was shortened by 5 bases and J by 4 bases, with 14 bases between the two germline ends. There are 13 residues in the CDR3. The CDR3 loop is CSASPRGRETQYF. CDR3 bases read: TGCAGTGCTTCCCCTCGGGGTAGAGAGACC.

Concerning this clone itself: The read finishes 3 residues shy of the CDR3 end, and the germline J gene is used to complete it. The gene calls are TRBV5-1 and TRBJ2-3; TRBD2 matches at 7 bases. The trim removed 2 bases at V and 5 bases at J, leaving 8 bases unmatched. The germline gives CDR1 SGHRS, CDR2 YFSETQ. The CDR3 covers 15 residues. CDR3 residues: CASSLSSGIGDTQYF. The CDR3 DNA, read in part, is TGCGCCAGCAGCTTATCCAGCGGGATAGGAGATACG.

Of note for this clone: The read gets to within 3 residues of the CDR3 end, and the germline J gene fills in the rest. V and J are TRBV7-2 and TRBJ1-4; 8 nucleotides align to TRBD1. Germline loops: CDR1 SGHTA, CDR2 FQGNSA. CDR3 length equals 14 residues. The junction had 5 bases not matched to a gene; V was cut back by 6 bases and J by 5 bases. CDR3 DNA, as far as it was read: TGTGCCAGCAGATCAGACAGGGGAAATGAAAAA. This encodes CASRSDRGNEK. The whole CDR3 reads CASRSDRGNEKLFF.

A word on this clone: The read ends 3 residues shy of where the CDR3 ends; the end is completed using the germline J gene. V is TRBV5-1 and J is TRBJ1-1; D perhaps matches TRBD1 (6 bases). Trimming pared 1 base from V and 6 bases from J, leaving 16 bases between. CDR3 length equals 15 residues. CDR1 is SGHRS and CDR2 is YFSETQ in the germline V gene. The CDR3 bases that were read are TGCGCCAGCAGCTTGACTCGGGGGGCGAAGTCTGAA. It translates to CASSLTRGAKSE. The full CDR3 sequence reads CASSLTRGAKSEAFF.

A remark on this clone: Coverage ceases 3 residues before the CDR3 finishes, and the germline J gene fills in the end. The chain combines TRBV7-3 with TRBJ2-7; 7 nucleotides agree with TRBD1. The germline V gene has CDR1 SGHTA and CDR2 FQGTGA. V shed 1 base, J shed 3 bases, and the junction held 0 bases outside the gene matches. The CDR3 spans 13 residues. The part of the CDR3 DNA that was read is TGTGCCAGCAGCTTAAACAGGGGCTACGAG. Encoded protein: CASSLNRGYE. The whole CDR3 sequence reads CASSLNRGYEQYF. Full variable domain (rest looked up from reference TRBV7-3 and TRBJ2-7): GAGVSQTPSNKVTEKGKYVELRCDPISGHTALYWYRQSLGQGPEFLIYFQGTGAADDSGLPNDRFFAVRPEGSVSTLKIQRTERGDSAVYLCASSLNRGYEQYFGPGTRLTVT.

About this clone: The CDR3 extends 3 residues past the end of the read, so its final part is completed from the germline J gene. The V gene is TRBV7-2, the J gene TRBJ2-1, with 7 bases matching TRBD2. The ends lost 4 bases at V and 2 bases at J; junction bases unmatched: 5. Germline values: CDR1 SGHTA, CDR2 FQGNSA. This CDR3 region has 15 residues. The part of the CDR3 DNA that was read is TGTGCCAGCAGCTATAAGCGGGGAGCCTACAATGAG. It is translated as CASSYKRGAYNE. The entire CDR3 protein reads CASSYKRGAYNEQFF.

Of note for this clone: Read data end 3 residues before the CDR3 end; the end is taken from the germline J gene. This chain joins TRBV6-2 or TRBV6-3 and TRBJ2-7; a weak D match, TRBD1 (6 bases). Per the germline V gene, CDR1 is MNHEY and CDR2 is SVGEGT. V lost 2 bases and J lost 4, with 18 bases in between. The CDR3 runs 16 residues. This CDR3 reads CASSYPQQGLLYEQYF. Incomplete CDR3 DNA: TGTGCCAGCAGTTACCCACAACAGGGTTTGTTATACGAG.

To note about this clone: The read gets to within 3 residues of the CDR3 end, and the germline J gene fills in the rest. The rearrangement uses TRBV6-2 or TRBV6-3 and TRBJ2-5; 11 nucleotides line up with TRBD2. V was pared by 7 bases and J by 5 bases, with 9 bases of the junction left unmatched. Germline V gene lookup returns CDR1 MNHEY and CDR2 SVGEGT. The CDR3 extends over 15 amino acids. This CDR3 reads CASNLAGGFVETQYF. The CDR3 DNA, read in part, is TGTGCCAGCAACCTAGCGGGGGGATTTGTGGAGACC.

A note on this clone: The read terminates 3 residues before the CDR3 end, so the remaining end is supplied by the germline J gene. The V and J genes are TRBV5-1 and TRBJ1-2, with D tentatively TRBD1 (5 bases). V was clipped by 0 bases and J by 7 bases, with 7 bases between them. Germline CDR1 reads SGHRS; CDR2 reads YFSETQ. This CDR3 spans 12 amino acids. The covered CDR3 bases are TGCGCCAGCAGCTTGGGACAGCGTGGC. Residues: CASSLGQRG. The whole CDR3 sequence reads CASSLGQRGYTF.

In the case of this clone: Sequencing ends 3 residues short of the CDR3 end; the germline J gene provides the rest. J is TRBJ2-1 and V is TRBV5-1, with a possible D match to TRBD1 (5 bases). Germline CDR1 reads SGHRS; CDR2 reads YFSETQ. V lost 4 bases to trimming and J lost 7 bases, with 18 bases between them. The length of the CDR3 is 15 residues. CDR3 in amino acids: CASSHPVTADNEQFF. CDR3 DNA (partial): TGCGCCAGCAGCCACCCCGTGACAGCAGATAATGAG.

Incomplete CDR3 DNA: TGTGCCAGCAGCCCAGGGGGCGCAGTTGAAAAA. This codes for CASSPGGAVEK. The whole CDR3 sequence is CASSPGGAVEKLFF. The chain is built from TRBV7-9 and TRBJ1-4, with 8 bases identical to TRBD1. Coverage ceases 3 residues before the CDR3 finishes, and the germline J gene fills in the end. V gave up 5 bases and J gave up 7 bases; unmatched junction bases: 6. Germline CDR1 and CDR2: SEHNR and FQNEAQ (reference sequence). The CDR3 is 14 amino acids.

About this clone itself: Read data end 3 residues before the CDR3 end; the end is taken from the germline J gene. V gene TRBV10-3 combines with J gene TRBJ1-6; D perhaps matches TRBD1 (5 bases). The germline V gene has CDR1 ENHRY and CDR2 SYGVKD. CDR3 length equals 14 residues. The CDR3 is CAISGDRNIQTLHF. The sequenced part of the CDR3 DNA is TGTGCCATCAGTGGCGACAGAAACATTCAGACC.

Concerning this clone: The read terminates 3 residues before the CDR3 end, so the remaining end is supplied by the germline J gene. The rearrangement links TRBV29-1 to TRBJ1-5; 8 bases are a match to TRBD1. V was pared by 7 bases and J by 6 bases, with 8 bases of the junction left unmatched. Per germline, CDR1 SQVTM and CDR2 ANQGSEA. The length of the CDR3 is 13 residues. The CDR3 DNA, read in part, is TGCAGCGCGGCCACAGGGGGGATTCAGCCC. Amino acids: CSAATGGIQP. The full CDR3 protein reads CSAATGGIQPQHF.

As for this clone: Sequencing ends 3 residues short of the CDR3 end; the germline J gene provides the rest. The rearrangement links TRBV20-1 to TRBJ1-1; 7 nucleotides line up with TRBD1. Looked up from germline, CDR1 is DFQATT and CDR2 is SNEGSKA (reference sequence). The CDR3 totals 16 residues. V lost 0 bases and J lost 2; bases outside the gene matches: 9. The CDR3 sequence is CSARDQGGVGNTEAFF. Partial CDR3 DNA: TGCAGTGCTAGAGATCAGGGGGGCGTTGGAAACACTGAA.

As concerns this clone: The CDR3 extends 3 residues past the end of the read, so its final part is completed from the germline J gene. The chain uses TRBV28 and TRBJ2-5; a weak D match, TRBD1 (5 bases). CDR3 length: 16 residues. CDR1 MDHEN and CDR2 SYDVKM come from the germline V gene. Trimming shortened V by 1 base and J by 0 bases, and 12 bases separated the two germline ends. The CDR3 DNA, read in part, is TGTGCCAGCAGTTTATACCCGGGCAGGGACCAAGAGACC. Translated, it gives CASSLYPGRDQET. In full, the CDR3 is CASSLYPGRDQETQYF.

A word on this clone: With the read ending 3 residues before the CDR3 end, the germline J gene is used to fill in that end. The chain joins TRBV19 to TRBJ2-1; the D gene is possibly TRBD2 (6 bases). There are 13 residues in the CDR3. The V end lost 6 bases, the J end lost 4 bases, and 10 bases lay between the germline ends. Germline V lookup: CDR1 LNHDA, CDR2 SQIVND (reference sequence). CDR3 bases read: TGTGCCAGTAGCCGGGACTCGTACAATGAG. Amino acids: CASSRDSYNE. From start to end, the CDR3 is CASSRDSYNEQFF.

A note on this clone: Read data end 3 residues before the CDR3 end; the end is taken from the germline J gene. The chain recombines TRBV5-4 with TRBJ2-5, with D perhaps matching TRBD1 (7 bases). CDR1 SGHNT and CDR2 YYREEE come from the germline V gene (reference sequence). The ends were cut back, 1 base at V and 7 bases at J, with 17 bases in the middle. CDR3 length: 15 amino acids. The CDR3: CASSLQEGAVSTQYF. The CDR3 DNA, read in part, is TGTGCCAGCAGCTTGCAGGAGGGGGCGGTATCGACC.

As regards this clone: The read gets to within 3 residues of the CDR3 end, and the germline J gene fills in the rest. The V gene is TRBV10-2, the J gene TRBJ2-1; 11 bases line up with TRBD2. The CDR3 has 16 amino acids. With 0 bases clipped from V and 9 bases from J, the junction kept 7 bases outside the gene matches. Germline CDR1 and CDR2: WSHSY and SAAADI. Incomplete CDR3 DNA: TGCGCCAGCAGTGAGTCGGGACTAGCGGTGGTCGGTGAG. Protein product: CASSESGLAVVGE. The entire CDR3 reads CASSESGLAVVGEQFF.

With regard to this clone: The CDR3 extends 3 residues past the end of the read, so its final part is completed from the germline J gene. This chain connects TRBV5-1 to TRBJ2-7, with D maybe TRBD1 (5 bases). Germline V CDR1 and CDR2: SGHRS, YFSETQ. The CDR3 has 16 residues. Trimming took off 3 bases at V and 0 bases at J, with 16 bases between the two ends. The CDR3 is CASSWGWPSSSYEQYF. The CDR3 DNA, read in part, is TGCGCCAGCAGCTGGGGCTGGCCTTCGAGCTCCTACGAG.

For this clone: Sequencing ends 3 residues short of the CDR3 end; the germline J gene provides the rest. V usage is TRBV7-9 and J usage is TRBJ2-7; 10 bases match TRBD1. The CDR3 contains 13 residues. Germline loops: CDR1 SEHNR, CDR2 FQNEAQ (reference sequence). The J segment lost 6 bases and the V segment lost 7 bases, leaving 6 bases of the junction unmatched. The part of the CDR3 DNA that was read is TGTGCCAGCACAGACAGGGGGCAGGGCGAG. Amino acid sequence: CASTDRGQGE. The entire CDR3 sequence reads CASTDRGQGEQYF. The full variable domain, its missing parts supplied by reference TRBV7-9 and TRBJ2-7, is DTGVSQNPRHKITKRGQNVTFRCDPISEHNRLYWYRQTLGQGPEFLTYFQNEAQLEKSRLLSDRFSAERPKGSFSTLEIQRTEQGDSAMYLCASTDRGQGEQYFGPGTRLTVT.

The covered CDR3 bases are TGCAGTGCCCGACAGCTCATCTCCTATAATTCACCC. Protein product: CSARQLISYNSP. The CDR3, in full, reads CSARQLISYNSPLHF. The chain employs TRBV20-1 and TRBJ1-6; D may be TRBD1 (5 bases). The read ends 3 residues shy of where the CDR3 ends; the end is completed using the germline J gene. This CDR3 comprises 15 residues. CDR1 DFQATT and CDR2 SNEGSKA come from the germline V gene (reference sequence). Trimming shortened V by 6 bases and J by 0 bases, and 12 bases separated the two germline ends.

In regard to this clone: The CDR3 end falls 3 residues outside the read, so it is completed with the germline J gene. The chain combines TRBV2 with TRBJ1-5; perhaps TRBD1 as D (6 bases). The germline V gene encodes CDR1 SNHLY and CDR2 FYNNEI. V lost 6 bases and J 7 bases, leaving 16 bases between the germline ends. The CDR3 runs to 14 residues. CDR3 region: CASRIWGTGQPQHF. The sequenced part of the CDR3 DNA is TGTGCCAGCAGAATTTGGGGAACAGGGCAGCCC.

On this clone: The CDR3 end lies 3 residues beyond the end of the read and is filled in from the germline J gene. The V call is TRBV20-1, the J call TRBJ2-1, with 7 bases that match TRBD2. This CDR3 spans 14 amino acids. Germline lookup yields CDR1 DFQATT and CDR2 SNEGSKA (reference sequence). V lost 6 bases, J lost 5 bases, and 10 bases stayed unmatched. Incomplete CDR3 DNA: TGCAGTGCGTCGCCAGCGGGGTTTAACAATGAG. Protein: CSASPAGFNNE. The whole CDR3 sequence is CSASPAGFNNEQFF.